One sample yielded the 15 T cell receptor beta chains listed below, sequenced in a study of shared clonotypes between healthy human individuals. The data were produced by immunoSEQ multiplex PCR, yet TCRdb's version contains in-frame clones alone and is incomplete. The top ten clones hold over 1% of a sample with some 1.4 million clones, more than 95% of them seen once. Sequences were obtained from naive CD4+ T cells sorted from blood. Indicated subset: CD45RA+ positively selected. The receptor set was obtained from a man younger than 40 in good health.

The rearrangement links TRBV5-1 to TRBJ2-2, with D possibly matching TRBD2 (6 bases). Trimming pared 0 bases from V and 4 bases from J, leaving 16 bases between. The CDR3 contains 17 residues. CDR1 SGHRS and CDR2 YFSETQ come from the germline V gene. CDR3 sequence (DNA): TGCGCCAGCAGCTTGGTGGGACTCCTCGAGGGCACCGGGGAGCTGTTTTTT. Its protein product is CASSLVGLLEGTGELFF.

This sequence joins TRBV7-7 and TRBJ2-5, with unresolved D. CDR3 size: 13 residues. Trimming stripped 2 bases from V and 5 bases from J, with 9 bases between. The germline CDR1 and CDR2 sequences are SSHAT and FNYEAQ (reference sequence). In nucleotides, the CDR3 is TGTGCCAGCAGCTTATCACGGCGGGAGACCCAGTACTTC. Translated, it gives CASSLSRRETQYF.

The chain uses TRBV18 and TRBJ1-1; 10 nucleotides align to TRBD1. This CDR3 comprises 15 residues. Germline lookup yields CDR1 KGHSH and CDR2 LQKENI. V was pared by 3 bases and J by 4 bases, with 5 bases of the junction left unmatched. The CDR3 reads CASSPGTGDSTEAFF. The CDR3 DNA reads TGTGCCAGCTCACCTGGGACAGGGGATTCCACTGAAGCTTTCTTT.

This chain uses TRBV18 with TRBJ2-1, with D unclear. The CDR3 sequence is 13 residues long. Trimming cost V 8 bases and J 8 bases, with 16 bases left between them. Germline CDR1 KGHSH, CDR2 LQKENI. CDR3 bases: TGTGCCAGCAGCCAACTTAGGTTCTATGAGCAGTTCTTC. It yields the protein CASSQLRFYEQFF.

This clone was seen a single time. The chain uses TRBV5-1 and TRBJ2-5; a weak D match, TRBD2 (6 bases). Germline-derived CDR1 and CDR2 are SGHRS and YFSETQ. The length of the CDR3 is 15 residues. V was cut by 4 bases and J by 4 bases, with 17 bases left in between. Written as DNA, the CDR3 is TGCGCCAGCAGCGGAACCGGGACTGGTGGAGAGACCCAGTACTTC. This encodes CASSGTGTGGETQYF.

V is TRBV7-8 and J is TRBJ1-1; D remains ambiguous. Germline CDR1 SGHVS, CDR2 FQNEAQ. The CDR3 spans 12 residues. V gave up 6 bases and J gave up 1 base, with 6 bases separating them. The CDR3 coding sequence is TGTGCCAGCAGGTTGGGGAACACTGAAGCTTTCTTT. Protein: CASRLGNTEAFF.

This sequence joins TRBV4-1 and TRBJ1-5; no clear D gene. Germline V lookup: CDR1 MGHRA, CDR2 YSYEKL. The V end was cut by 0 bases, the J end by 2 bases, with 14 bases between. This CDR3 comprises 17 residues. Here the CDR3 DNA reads TGCGCCAGCAGCCAAGAGGGAGGGTTGTTTGGCAATCAGCCCCAGCATTTT. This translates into CASSQEGGLFGNQPQHF.

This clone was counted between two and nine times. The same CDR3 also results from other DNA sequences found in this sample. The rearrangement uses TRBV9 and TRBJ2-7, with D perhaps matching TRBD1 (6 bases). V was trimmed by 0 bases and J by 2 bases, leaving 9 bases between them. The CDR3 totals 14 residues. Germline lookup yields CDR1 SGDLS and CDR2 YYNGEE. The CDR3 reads CASSVGTEPYEQYF. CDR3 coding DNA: TGTGCCAGCAGCGTAGGGACAGAACCCTACGAGCAGTACTTC.

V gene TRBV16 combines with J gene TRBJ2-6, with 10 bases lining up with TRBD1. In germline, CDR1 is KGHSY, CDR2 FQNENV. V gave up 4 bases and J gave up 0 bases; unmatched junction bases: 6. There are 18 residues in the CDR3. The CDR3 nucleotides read TGTGCCAGCAGCCTAGTCGGGACAGGGGACTCTGGGGCCAACGTCCTGACTTTC. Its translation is CASSLVGTGDSGANVLTF. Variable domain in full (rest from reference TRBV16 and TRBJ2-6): GEEVAQTPKHLVRGEGQKAKLYCAPIKGHSYVFWYQQVLKNEFKFLISFQNENVFDETGMPKERFSAKCLPNSPCSLEIQATKLEDSAVYFCASSLVGTGDSGANVLTFGAGSRLTVL.

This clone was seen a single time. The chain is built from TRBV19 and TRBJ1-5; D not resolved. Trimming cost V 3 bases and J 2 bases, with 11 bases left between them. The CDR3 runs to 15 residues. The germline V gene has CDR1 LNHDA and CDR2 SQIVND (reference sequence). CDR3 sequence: CASSIRVGGNQPQHF. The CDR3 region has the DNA TGTGCCAGTAGTATTAGGGTCGGGGGCAATCAGCCCCAGCATTTT.

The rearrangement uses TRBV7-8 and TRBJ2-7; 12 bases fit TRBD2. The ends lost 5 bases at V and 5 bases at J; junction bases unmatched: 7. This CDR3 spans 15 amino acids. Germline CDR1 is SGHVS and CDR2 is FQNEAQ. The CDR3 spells CASSPTSGRFNEQYF. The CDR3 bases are TGTGCCAGCAGCCCGACTAGCGGGAGATTTAACGAGCAGTACTTC.

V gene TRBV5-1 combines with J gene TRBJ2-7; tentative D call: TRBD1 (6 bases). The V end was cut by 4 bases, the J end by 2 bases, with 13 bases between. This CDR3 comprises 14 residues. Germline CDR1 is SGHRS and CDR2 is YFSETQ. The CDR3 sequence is CASSRRTATYEQYF. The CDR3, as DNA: TGCGCCAGCAGCCGTAGGACAGCCACCTACGAGCAGTACTTC.

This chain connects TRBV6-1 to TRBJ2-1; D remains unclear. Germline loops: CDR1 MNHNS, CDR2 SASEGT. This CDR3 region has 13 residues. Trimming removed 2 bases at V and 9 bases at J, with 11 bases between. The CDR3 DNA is TGTGCCAGCAGTGAAATACCGATGGGTGAGCAGTTCTTC. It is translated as CASSEIPMGEQFF.

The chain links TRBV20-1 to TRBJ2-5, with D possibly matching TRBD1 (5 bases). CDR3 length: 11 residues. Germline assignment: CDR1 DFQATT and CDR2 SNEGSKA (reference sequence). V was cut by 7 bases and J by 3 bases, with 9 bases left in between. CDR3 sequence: CSVRQKETQYF. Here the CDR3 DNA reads TGCAGTGTGCGACAGAAAGAGACCCAGTACTTC.

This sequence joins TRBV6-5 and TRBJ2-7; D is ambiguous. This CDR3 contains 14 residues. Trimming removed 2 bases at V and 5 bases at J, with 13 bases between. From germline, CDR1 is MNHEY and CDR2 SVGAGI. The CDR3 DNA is TGTGCCAGCAGTTACGCATCCCCTTCCAACGAGCAGTACTTC. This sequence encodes CASSYASPSNEQYF.